This TCR beta chain was sequenced for a study of T cell responses to AZD1222 COVID-19 vaccine. General study findings and limits: Repertoires were obtained solely post-peak T cell response. Distributed over spike, vaccine-associated CD4 TCRs predominated at 160-218 and 743-854. Females outnumbered males among donors, who were mostly white British; clonal diversity was possibly underestimated.

As for this clone: The antigen is undetermined.

Generated by immunoSEQ multiplex PCR, the TCRdb table keeps only in-frame clones and is missing some. The data show 130,000 or so clones, 70% to 90% seen once. V was pared by 1 base and J by 4 bases, with 5 bases of the junction left unmatched. The germline V gene has CDR1 MDHEN and CDR2 SYDVKM. This CDR3 spans 15 amino acids. This sequence was found in an adult in good health. This rearrangement joins TRBV28 to TRBJ1-2; 8 bases line up with TRBD1. Material: peripheral blood, obtained on day 0 of AZD1222 vaccination. The CDR3 bases are TGTGCCAGCAGTTTATTAGGACAGGGAATCTATGGCTACACCTTC. Amino acid sequence: CASSLLGQGIYGYTF.